A single sample is the source of the 18 T cell receptor beta chains below, sequenced in a study of response to subunit inactivated influenza vaccine. TCRdb called the RT-PCR reads again in MiXCR, with one record for every CDR3 protein. Among about 160,000 distinct CDR3 sequences, over 8.5% were seen once, and the ten largest hold 35% to 40%. Sample: CD8+ T cells sorted from PBMCs, taken less than 25 months after vaccination. These receptors all stem from a man aged 45 to 75 who received an inactivated influenza vaccine.

This clonotype was found a few times. This rearrangement joins TRBV2 to TRBJ2-5; 9 bases align to TRBD1. The CDR3 has 14 residues. Trimming took 6 bases from V and 4 from J; bases not matched to a gene: 6. Per germline, CDR1 SNHLY and CDR2 FYNNEI. The CDR3 is CASRATGGGETQYF. CDR3 in DNA: TGTGCCAGCAGGGCGACAGGGGGAGGAGAGACCCAGTACTTC.

By share, this clonotype ranks as medium-sized. The chain joins TRBV20-1 to TRBJ1-6, with D maybe TRBD1 (5 bases). Germline-derived CDR1 and CDR2 are DFQATT and SNEGSKA (reference sequence). Trimming left V 5 bases short and J 8 bases short, with 16 bases between. This CDR3 is built from 14 residues. CDR3 region: CSARDEVGYSPLHF. The CDR3 nucleotides are TGCAGTGCTCGGGACGAAGTTGGGTATTCACCCCTCCACTTT.

The chain employs TRBV3-1 and TRBJ1-6; no clear D gene. This CDR3 spans 14 amino acids. CDR1 and CDR2 (germline): LGHDT, YNNKEL (reference sequence). The V end lost 3 bases, the J end lost 3 bases, and 6 bases lay between the germline ends. The DNA for the CDR3 is TGTGCCAGCAGCCAGGACGACTATAATTCACCCCTCCACTTT. Protein: CASSQDDYNSPLHF.

On this clonotype: This could be a read error, since a much larger clone is one nucleotide away. The chain combines TRBV15 with TRBJ2-7; 7 nucleotides line up with TRBD2. Per germline, CDR1 LNHNV and CDR2 YYDKDF (reference sequence). Germline trimming cut 5 bases from V and 5 bases from J; bases unmatched to any gene: 6. The CDR3 runs to 13 residues. The CDR3 is CATSPQGGDEQYF. The CDR3 DNA follows: TGTGCCACCAGCCCCCAGGGAGGGGACGAGCAGTACTTC.

A few counts support this clonotype. J is TRBJ2-3 and V is TRBV6-5, with 7 bases fitting TRBD2. Trimming took 2 bases from V and 4 from J; bases not matched to a gene: 3. The CDR3 is made up of 14 amino acids. Per the germline V gene, CDR1 is MNHEY and CDR2 is SVGAGI. DNA of the CDR3: TGTGCCAGCAGTTACGCGGCGGGGGCAGATACGCAGTATTTT. The encoded protein is CASSYAAGADTQYF.

The chain's CDR3 is CASSHRQGPLGGYTF. The DNA of the CDR3 is TGTGCCAGCAGTCACAGACAGGGCCCTTTAGGTGGCTACACCTTC. The genes are TRBV27 and TRBJ1-2; 7 bases align to TRBD1. The germline gives CDR1 MNHEY, CDR2 SMNVEV (reference sequence). The CDR3 sequence is 15 residues long. Trimming at V came to 5 bases and at J to 7 bases, leaving 13 bases not matched to a gene.

This clonotype occurred a few times. This sequence joins TRBV12-3 or TRBV12-4 and TRBJ2-3; 9 positions agree with TRBD1. This CDR3 spans 15 amino acids. V shed 6 bases, J shed 2 bases, and the junction held 6 bases outside the gene matches. CDR3 amino acids: CASSPGTGPTDTQYF. The CDR3 DNA sequence: TGTGCCAGCAGCCCCGGGACAGGGCCCACAGATACGCAGTATTTT.

This clonotype was observed a handful of times. The chain joins TRBV5-1 to TRBJ1-1, with 7 bases identical to TRBD1. CDR1 and CDR2 from the germline V gene are SGHRS and YFSETQ. Unmatched junction bases numbered 4, after V lost 2 bases and J lost 9 bases. CDR3 length: 12 amino acids. The CDR3 bases are TGCGCCAGCAGCTTAACAGGGGCCCAAGCTTTCTTT. This gives the protein CASSLTGAQAFF.

This clonotype was counted a few times. The chain links TRBV14 to TRBJ2-5, with no clear D. Deletions cut 0 bases from V and 5 bases from J, with 13 bases between. Germline-derived CDR1 and CDR2 are SGHDN and FVKESK. This CDR3 spans 15 amino acids. This chain's CDR3 is CASSQDYYSHETQYF. The CDR3 nucleotides read TGTGCCAGCAGCCAAGACTACTATTCCCATGAGACCCAGTACTTC. The full variable domain, in which reference TRBV14 and TRBJ2-5 provide the parts outside the CDR3, is EAGVTQFPSHSVIEKGQTVTLRCDPISGHDNLYWYRRVMGKEIKFLLHFVKESKQDESGMPNNRFLAERTGGTYSTLKVQPAELEDSGVYFCASSQDYYSHETQYFGPGTRLLVL.

The chain has TRBV19 and TRBJ2-2; D is undetermined. Germline V gives CDR1 LNHDA, CDR2 SQIVND (reference sequence). V was shortened by 3 bases and J by 5 bases, with 10 bases between the two germline ends. This CDR3 has 14 residues. This CDR3 reads CASSMGSPTGELFF. CDR3 coding DNA: TGTGCCAGTAGTATGGGCTCTCCTACCGGGGAGCTGTTTTTT.

CDR3 DNA sequence: TGTGCCACCAGTGATTTTAACAGGGACCCCTACAATGAGCAGTTCTTC. It specifies CATSDFNRDPYNEQFF. The rearrangement uses TRBV24-1 and TRBJ2-1, with D maybe TRBD1 (6 bases). This CDR3 is built from 16 residues. From germline, CDR1 is KGHDR and CDR2 SFDVKD. Trimming removed 1 base from V and 2 bases from J, with 11 bases in between.

This clonotype appeared a few times. The chain links TRBV6-2 or TRBV6-3 to TRBJ2-3; TRBD2 aligns across 8 bases. From germline, CDR1 is MNHEY and CDR2 SVGEGT. The CDR3 runs 17 residues. V gave up 5 bases and J gave up 3 bases; unmatched junction bases: 13. The CDR3 region has the DNA TGTGCCAGCAGTCAAACCTTGATAGCGGGGCAAACAGATACGCAGTATTTT. Protein sequence: CASSQTLIAGQTDTQYF.

As concerns this clonotype: Its ends do not fully match the called genes, so a read error is possible. The J gene is TRBJ2-1, the V gene TRBV7-6; 10 nucleotides agree with TRBD2. CDR1 and CDR2 from the germline V gene are SGHVS and FNYEAQ. The CDR3 has 20 residues. The CDR3 sequence is CTSSPAWASGRALSYNEQFF. The CDR3 nucleotides read TGTACCAGCAGCCCAGCTTGGGCTAGCGGGAGAGCGCTCTCCTACAATGAGCAGTTCTTC.

J is TRBJ2-1 and V is TRBV12-3 or TRBV12-4; 16 bases are a match to TRBD2. The CDR3 contains 20 residues. Trimming cost V 5 bases and J 6 bases; bases outside gene matches: 16. This CDR3 is CASSTTGLAGGPFAGNEQFF. CDR3 nucleotide sequence: TGTGCCAGCAGTACGACGGGACTAGCGGGAGGGCCTTTCGCCGGCAATGAGCAGTTCTTC.

The J gene is TRBJ2-1, the V gene TRBV11-1, with 16 bases aligning to TRBD2. CDR3 length equals 18 residues. Trimming at V came to 4 bases and at J to 2 bases, leaving 5 bases not matched to a gene. CDR1 is SGHAT, CDR2 FQDESV, per germline (reference sequence). CDR3 loop: CASSSPGLAGGPYNEQFF. CDR3 in DNA: TGTGCCAGCAGCTCACCGGGACTAGCGGGAGGGCCCTACAATGAGCAGTTCTTC.

This clonotype was counted many times. V and J are TRBV12-3 or TRBV12-4 and TRBJ1-2; D may be TRBD1 (6 bases). The CDR3 is made up of 14 amino acids. Between the trimmed V and J ends, which lost 1 base and 4 bases, there was a span of 10 bases. The CDR3: CASSLGQGTYGYTF. The CDR3 DNA follows: TGTGCCAGCAGTTTAGGGCAGGGGACCTATGGCTACACCTTC.

J is TRBJ1-5 and V is TRBV19, with 7 bases aligning to TRBD1. This CDR3 is built from 16 residues. J was trimmed by 2 bases and V by 0 bases; bases with no gene match: 4. Germline V gives CDR1 LNHDA, CDR2 SQIVND (reference sequence). This CDR3 reads CASSIDRQGRNQPQHF. CDR3 DNA: TGTGCCAGTAGTATAGATCGACAGGGCCGCAATCAGCCCCAGCATTTT.

The chain couples TRBV12-3 or TRBV12-4 to TRBJ1-2; unclear D gene. The V gene lost 6 bases and the J gene lost 2 bases, with 10 bases spanning the gap. The CDR3 contains 13 residues. CDR3 protein: CASSERGNYGYTF. CDR3 bases: TGTGCCAGCAGCGAACGCGGGAACTATGGCTACACCTTC.